These T cell receptor beta chains were read from a single sample in a study of T cell responses to AZD1222 COVID-19 vaccine. Clones were read by immunoSEQ multiplex PCR, and TCRdb kept only the in-frame ones, dropping some. The sample comprises around 130,000 clones, roughly nine tenths of which are singletons, and under 4% rests with the top ten. This specimen was peripheral blood, taken on day 0 of AZD1222 vaccination. These receptors were taken from an adult in good health. Both conserved end residues are part of each CDR3. The D gene is left open where the match is weak. Not every row has a clone size; where given, it reads once, few, many or a size class.

d_call,clone_size,v_call,j_call,cdr3_aa,cdr3_nt
TRBD2,.,TRBV29-1,TRBJ2-5,CSVASGVQETQYF,TGCAGCGTTGCCAGCGGGGTCCAAGAGACCCAGTACTTC
.,.,TRBV28,TRBJ2-1,CATTPRGSSYNEQFF,TGTGCCACCACCCCTCGGGGGAGCTCCTACAATGAGCAGTTCTTC
.,.,TRBV4-3,TRBJ2-5,CASSQLRGTETQYF,TGCGCCAGCAGCCAACTGAGAGGGACGGAGACCCAGTACTTC
TRBD2,.,TRBV9,TRBJ2-5,CASSVNGLVGETQYF,TGTGCCAGCAGCGTTAATGGACTAGTCGGAGAGACCCAGTACTTC
.,.,TRBV4-3,TRBJ1-1,CASSQEWGRGTEAFF,TGCGCCAGCAGCCAAGAGTGGGGGCGCGGCACTGAAGCTTTCTTT
.,.,TRBV6-2/TRBV6-3,TRBJ2-7,CASSYKAGRPYEQYF,TGTGCCAGCAGTTACAAGGCAGGAAGACCCTACGAGCAGTACTTC
.,.,TRBV4-3,TRBJ2-3,CASSQDPSDTQYF,TGCGCCAGCAGCCAAGATCCCTCAGATACGCAGTATTTT
TRBD1,.,TRBV28,TRBJ2-3,CASSLGTGGLRDTQYF,TGTGCCAGCAGTCTTGGGACAGGGGGCTTAAGAGATACGCAGTATTTT
.,.,TRBV19,TRBJ1-5,CASRLRQGQPQHF,TGTGCCTCGCGGTTAAGGCAGGGGCAGCCCCAGCATTTT
TRBD1,.,TRBV5-1,TRBJ2-2,CASSWGQEVVGELFF,TGCGCCAGCAGTTGGGGACAGGAGGTGGTCGGGGAGCTGTTTTTT
TRBD1,once,TRBV9,TRBJ2-1,CASSVSGQGRGEQFF,TGTGCCAGCAGCGTATCGGGACAGGGAAGGGGTGAGCAGTTCTTC
.,few,TRBV5-6,TRBJ2-1,CASRDSFYNEQFF,TGTGCCAGCAGGGACAGCTTCTACAATGAGCAGTTCTTC
.,once,TRBV7-9,TRBJ2-1,CASSGPGEYNEQFF,TGTGCCAGCAGCGGCCCGGGGGAGTACAATGAGCAGTTCTTC
TRBD2,.,TRBV29-1,TRBJ2-1,CSVLVAGGPDDEQFF,TGCAGCGTCCTAGTAGCGGGGGGGCCAGACGATGAGCAGTTCTTC
.,.,TRBV6-5,TRBJ1-2,CASSYSGLQGIYGYTF,TGTGCCAGCAGTTACTCAGGACTCCAAGGCATCTATGGCTACACCTTC
.,.,TRBV19,TRBJ2-7,CASSIYWGQTYEQYF,TGTGCCAGTAGTATATATTGGGGGCAAACCTACGAGCAGTACTTC
TRBD2,few,TRBV10-3,TRBJ2-3,CAISEPGGTSGKITDTQYF,TGTGCCATCAGTGAGCCCGGCGGGACTAGCGGGAAAATCACAGATACGCAGTATTTT
.,.,TRBV9,TRBJ2-1,CASSVSGSYNEQFF,TGTGCCAGCAGCGTAAGCGGCTCCTACAATGAGCAGTTCTTC
.,.,TRBV7-2,TRBJ2-3,CASRLRSGSTDTQYF,TGTGCCAGCAGGTTGAGGTCGGGGAGCACAGATACGCAGTATTTT
.,.,TRBV28,TRBJ2-7,CASSWYMDYEQYF,TGTGCCAGCAGTTGGTACATGGACTACGAGCAGTACTTC
TRBD2,.,TRBV6-6,TRBJ2-5,CASSWVAGGETQYF,TGTGCCAGCAGTTGGGTTGCGGGAGGGGAGACCCAGTACTTC
.,.,TRBV19,TRBJ1-5,CASSTPGGVQPQHF,TGTGCCAGTAGTACACCGGGAGGGGTACAGCCCCAGCATTTT
.,once,TRBV7-9,TRBJ1-2,CASSLDAGSGYTF,TGTGCCAGCAGCTTAGATGCAGGCTCGGGCTACACCTTC
.,.,TRBV7-8,TRBJ2-7,CASSLRDSPSYEQYF,TGTGCCAGCAGCTTAAGAGACTCCCCCTCCTACGAGCAGTACTTC
.,few,TRBV3-1/TRBV3-2,TRBJ1-6,CASSQGEAYNSPLHF,TGTGCCAGCAGCCAAGGGGAAGCCTATAATTCACCCCTCCACTTT
.,once,TRBV28,TRBJ1-4,CASSPWALRQEKLFF,TGTGCCAGCAGTCCATGGGCACTAAGGCAGGAAAAACTGTTTTTT
.,.,TRBV28,TRBJ2-5,CASSFVGYQETQYF,TGTGCCAGCAGTTTCGTGGGCTATCAAGAGACCCAGTACTTC
.,.,TRBV7-2,TRBJ1-2,CASSLGGLGWYGYTF,TGTGCCAGCAGCTTAGGAGGGCTCGGATGGTATGGCTACACCTTC
.,.,TRBV29-1,TRBJ1-1,CSVDGRMNTEAFF,TGCAGCGTTGATGGACGGATGAACACTGAAGCTTTCTTT
.,.,TRBV27,TRBJ1-1,CASSFRSLRENTEAFF,TGTGCCAGCAGTTTTCGCAGTCTGCGGGAAAACACTGAAGCTTTCTTT
TRBD1,.,TRBV5-1,TRBJ2-7,CASRGTGGYEQYF,TGCGCCAGCAGAGGGACAGGGGGCTACGAGCAGTACTTC
.,.,TRBV6-5,TRBJ1-6,CATHRQSNSPLHF,TGTGCCACCCATCGACAGTCTAATTCACCCCTCCACTTT
.,.,TRBV29-1,TRBJ1-1,CSVDRGGFF,TGCAGCGTTGACAGGGGAGGCTTTTTT